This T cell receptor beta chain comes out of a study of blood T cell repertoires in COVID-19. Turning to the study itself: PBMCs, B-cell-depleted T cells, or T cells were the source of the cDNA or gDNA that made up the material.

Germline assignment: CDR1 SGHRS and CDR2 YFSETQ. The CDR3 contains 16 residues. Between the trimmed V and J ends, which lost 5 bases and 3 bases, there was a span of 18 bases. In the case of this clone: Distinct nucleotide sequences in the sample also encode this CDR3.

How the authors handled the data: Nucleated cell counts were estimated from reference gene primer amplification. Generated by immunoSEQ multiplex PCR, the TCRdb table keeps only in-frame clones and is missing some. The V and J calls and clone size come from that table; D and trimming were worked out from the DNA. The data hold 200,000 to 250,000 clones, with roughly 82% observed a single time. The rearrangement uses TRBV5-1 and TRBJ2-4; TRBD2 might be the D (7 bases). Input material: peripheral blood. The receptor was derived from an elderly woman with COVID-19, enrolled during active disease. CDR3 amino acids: CASSDAGGGGKNIQYF. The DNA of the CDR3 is TGCGCCAGCAGTGATGCCGGGGGCGGGGGCAAAAACATTCAGTACTTC.